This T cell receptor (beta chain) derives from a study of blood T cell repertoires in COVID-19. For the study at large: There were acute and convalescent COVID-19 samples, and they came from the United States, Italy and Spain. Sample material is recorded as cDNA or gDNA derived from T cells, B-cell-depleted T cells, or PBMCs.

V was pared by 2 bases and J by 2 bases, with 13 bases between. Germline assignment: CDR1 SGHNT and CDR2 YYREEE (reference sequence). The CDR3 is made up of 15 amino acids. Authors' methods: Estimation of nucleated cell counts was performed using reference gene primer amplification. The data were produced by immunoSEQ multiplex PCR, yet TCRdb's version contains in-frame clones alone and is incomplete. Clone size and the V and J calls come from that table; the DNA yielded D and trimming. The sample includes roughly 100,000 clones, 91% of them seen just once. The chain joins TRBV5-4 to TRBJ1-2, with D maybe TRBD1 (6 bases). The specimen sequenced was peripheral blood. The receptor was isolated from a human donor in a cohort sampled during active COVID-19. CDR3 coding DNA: TGTGCCAGCAGCTTAAGACAGGCAGGGAACTATGGCTACACCTTC. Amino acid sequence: CASSLRQAGNYGYTF.